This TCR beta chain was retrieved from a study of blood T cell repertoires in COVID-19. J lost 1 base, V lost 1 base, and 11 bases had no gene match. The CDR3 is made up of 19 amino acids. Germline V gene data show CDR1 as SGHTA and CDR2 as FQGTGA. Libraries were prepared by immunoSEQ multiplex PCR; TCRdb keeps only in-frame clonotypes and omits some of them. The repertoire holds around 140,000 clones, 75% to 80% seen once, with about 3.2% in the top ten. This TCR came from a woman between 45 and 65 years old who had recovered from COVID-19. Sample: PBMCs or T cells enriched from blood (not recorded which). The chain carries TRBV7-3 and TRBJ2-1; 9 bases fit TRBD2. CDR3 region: CASSLRPRGGHISYNEQFF. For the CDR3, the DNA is TGTGCCAGCAGCTTAAGACCGCGGGGGGGCCATATTTCCTACAATGAGCAGTTCTTC.